This is a list of T cell receptor beta chains from one sample in a study of T cell repertoires in cytomegalovirus infection. These receptors are not linked to any known antigen. One entry per CDR3 protein, called by TCRdb with MiXCR from the reads. This sample has about 52,000 distinct CDR3 sequences, with 20% to 25% found just once. The source material was CD8+ T cells from cultured PBMCs, sampled from culture after CMV antigen stimulation. These receptors originate from a human donor in good health (CMV status not recorded). Some clones in this sample may be carry-over from other donors' samples. CDR3s include the opening cysteine and the closing phenylalanine or tryptophan. Each record gives: V gene, J gene, CDR3 protein.

v_gene: TRBV7-8
j_gene: TRBJ2-7
CDR3aa: CASSHRTSGYEQYF

v_gene: TRBV7-8
j_gene: TRBJ2-3
CDR3aa: CASSLTKDTQYF

v_gene: TRBV19
j_gene: TRBJ2-4
CDR3aa: CASRDRTAGIAKNIQYF

v_gene: TRBV12-5
j_gene: TRBJ1-1
CDR3aa: CASGPDRTLNTEAFF

v_gene: TRBV7-6
j_gene: TRBJ1-1
CDR3aa: CASTLGTEAFF

v_gene: TRBV7-9
j_gene: TRBJ2-1
CDR3aa: CASSATRELGMGNEQFF

v_gene: TRBV15
j_gene: TRBJ2-1
CDR3aa: CATSTQDGGRFSYNEQFF

v_gene: TRBV7-8
j_gene: TRBJ2-2
CDR3aa: CASSSREGANTGELFF

v_gene: TRBV7-2
j_gene: TRBJ1-1
CDR3aa: CASSLGSWEAFF

v_gene: TRBV12-3/TRBV12-4
j_gene: TRBJ2-7
CDR3aa: CASSPGQVMYF

v_gene: TRBV28
j_gene: TRBJ1-2
CDR3aa: CASTSRRGREGYTF

v_gene: TRBV4-3
j_gene: TRBJ2-1
CDR3aa: CASSQDQEREAVNEQFF

v_gene: TRBV12-3/TRBV12-4
j_gene: TRBJ2-7
CDR3aa: CASRWSSYEQYF

v_gene: TRBV12-3/TRBV12-4
j_gene: TRBJ2-2
CDR3aa: CASMGTGELFF

v_gene: TRBV24-1
j_gene: TRBJ2-1
CDR3aa: CATSEPGQGADNEQFF

v_gene: TRBV3-1
j_gene: TRBJ2-1
CDR3aa: CASSRTGNNEQFF

v_gene: TRBV7-9
j_gene: TRBJ2-7
CDR3aa: CASNTFESSYEQYF

v_gene: TRBV19
j_gene: TRBJ2-3
CDR3aa: CASSKTARLSTDTQYF

v_gene: TRBV4-1
j_gene: TRBJ2-1
CDR3aa: CASSPRSIDDEQFF

v_gene: TRBV20-1
j_gene: -
CDR3aa: CSATGYERVNEQYF

v_gene: TRBV4-3
j_gene: TRBJ2-6
CDR3aa: CASSPQILGSGANVLTF

v_gene: TRBV7-2
j_gene: TRBJ2-7
CDR3aa: CASSLGGGGSYEQYF

v_gene: TRBV20-1
j_gene: TRBJ1-2
CDR3aa: CSARDLAGGGGYTF

v_gene: TRBV19
j_gene: TRBJ2-1
CDR3aa: CASSGPPSYNEQFF

v_gene: TRBV7-9
j_gene: TRBJ2-1
CDR3aa: CASSPGLAGGRRGPEQFF

v_gene: TRBV20-1
j_gene: TRBJ2-7
CDR3aa: CSARDFGQSSYEQYF

v_gene: TRBV19
j_gene: TRBJ1-5
CDR3aa: CASSARLSNQPQHF

v_gene: TRBV11-1
j_gene: TRBJ2-5
CDR3aa: CASSLINQGYETQYF

v_gene: TRBV6-5
j_gene: TRBJ1-4
CDR3aa: CASSPGFTTNEKLFF

v_gene: TRBV2
j_gene: TRBJ2-5
CDR3aa: CASSARRGYQETQYF

v_gene: TRBV12-3/TRBV12-4
j_gene: TRBJ2-2
CDR3aa: CASGREPTGGTDGELFF

v_gene: TRBV7-9
j_gene: TRBJ1-5
CDR3aa: CASSLGPGQGAHSNQPQHF

v_gene: TRBV7-2
j_gene: TRBJ1-1
CDR3aa: CASSFPTREGEAFF

v_gene: TRBV7-9
j_gene: TRBJ2-5
CDR3aa: CASSHPSEVPQETQYF

v_gene: TRBV7-8
j_gene: TRBJ1-2
CDR3aa: CASSLENGQRPTNYGYTF

v_gene: TRBV27
j_gene: TRBJ2-1
CDR3aa: CASSPNPGGNEQFF

v_gene: TRBV7-6
j_gene: TRBJ1-1
CDR3aa: CASSVDRNTEAFF

v_gene: TRBV6-5
j_gene: TRBJ1-1
CDR3aa: CASSYWSGENTEAFF

v_gene: TRBV2
j_gene: TRBJ1-5
CDR3aa: CASSEAGNQPQHF

v_gene: TRBV12-3/TRBV12-4
j_gene: TRBJ2-2
CDR3aa: CASSLGQGIGELFF

v_gene: TRBV5-4
j_gene: TRBJ2-7
CDR3aa: CASSRGTSSYEQYF

v_gene: TRBV12-3/TRBV12-4
j_gene: TRBJ2-7
CDR3aa: CASSPRGATSYEQYF

v_gene: TRBV7-6
j_gene: TRBJ2-3
CDR3aa: CASSPWTGGSRTDTQYF

v_gene: TRBV7-8
j_gene: TRBJ2-5
CDR3aa: CASSDRRRGWQETQYF